This T cell receptor (beta chain) was sequenced during a study of identical twins. Findings of the study overall: Out-of-frame alpha sequences shared by twins were enriched for low generation probability. High-abundance cord blood beta clonotypes had fewer insertions; memory repertoires showed none.

Germline lookup yields CDR1 SGHAT and CDR2 FQNNGV. The CDR3 is 18 amino acids. J was trimmed by 5 bases and V by 1 base; bases with no gene match: 10. In TCRdb, the 5' RACE reads were re-called with MiXCR into one record per CDR3 protein. The profile shows fewer than 250,000 distinct CDR3 sequences, less than 8% of them singletons. This clonotype occurred many times. The target antigen is unknown. These data were also filed under a second study, of yellow fever vaccine responses in identical twins.

J is TRBJ2-5 and V is TRBV11-2, with TRBD2 matching over 13 bases. The clonotype comes from a woman aged 18 to 35 in good health. The source material was memory (CD45RO+) T cells sorted from blood. DNA of the CDR3: TGTGCCAGCAGCTTAGGACCCCCCACTAGCGGGAGGGACGAGACCCAGTACTTC. It specifies CASSLGPPTSGRDETQYF.